This T cell receptor beta chain was identified during a study of blood T cell repertoires in COVID-19. On the study more broadly: Italy, Spain and the United States were the sources of the convalescent and acute COVID-19 samples. In each case, the material was cDNA or gDNA derived from T cells, B-cell-depleted T cells, or PBMCs.

While infection was still active, Seattle patients were enrolled and then followed longitudinally. In germline, CDR1 is SGHTA, CDR2 FQGNSA. V was cut by 2 bases and J by 2 bases, with 12 bases left in between. The CDR3 is 16 residues long. Per the original methods: Amplification of reference gene primers provided the estimated nucleated cell counts. Clones were sequenced by immunoSEQ multiplex PCR, and TCRdb holds only the in-frame ones, with some missing. V and J calls and clone size come straight from that table; D and trimming were deduced from the DNA. Here the sample spans 300,000 to 400,000 clones, almost 90% being singletons.

The rearrangement joins TRBV7-2 to TRBJ2-2; D perhaps matches TRBD2 (6 bases). Sequencing was done on a sample of peripheral blood. The sequence came from an older woman with COVID-19, enrolled during active disease. CDR3 loop: CASSLQTSVNTGELFF. In DNA, the CDR3 is TGTGCCAGCAGCTTACAGACTAGTGTCAACACCGGGGAGCTGTTTTTT.